This T cell receptor (beta chain) is drawn from a study of T cells in Graves' hyperthyroidism and ophthalmopathy. Hyperthyroidism had been newly diagnosed in patients aged 18 to 65, and its duration was under 2 months. PBMCs were derived from around 10 ml fresh peripheral blood. CDR3 length: 13 amino acids. Looked up from germline, CDR1 is GTSNPN and CDR2 is SVGIG (reference sequence). V gave up 0 bases and J gave up 4 bases, with 9 bases separating them. Amplified regions were TCR beta CDR3 sequences from RNA transcripts. The TCR CDR3 first-round RT-PCR relied on the HTBI primer set. TCRdb passed the multiplex PCR reads through MiXCR, listing each CDR3 protein once. In the table there are a few hundred thousand distinct CDR3 sequences, approximately 14% of which are singletons. This clonotype was counted at least ten times.

This sequence originates from a woman in her twenties or thirties with Graves' hyperthyroidism. The specimen sequenced was blood. This rearrangement joins TRBV30 to TRBJ1-2, with D perhaps TRBD1 (5 bases). The CDR3 DNA reads as TGTGCCTGGAGTGTACAGGAACTCTATGGCTACACCTTC. Amino acids: CAWSVQELYGYTF.